Following are 8 T cell receptor beta chains from one sample sequenced in a study of T cell changes during pregnancy in multiple sclerosis. Clones were read by immunoSEQ multiplex PCR, and TCRdb kept only the in-frame ones, dropping some. Counted here are around 84,000 clones, about 93% occurring once; the ten biggest clones make up more than 0.75%. The material was peripheral blood, obtained in the second trimester of pregnancy. The receptor set was obtained from a female donor in good health, enrolled as a control in a pregnancy study.

This chain links TRBV11-2 with TRBJ2-3, with a possible D match to TRBD2 (6 bases). Per the germline V gene, CDR1 is SGHAT and CDR2 is FQNNGV. The CDR3 is 16 amino acids. V lost 6 bases, J lost 1 base, and 17 bases lay in between. The CDR3 loop reads CASSSLSGPRTDTQYF. The CDR3, as DNA: TGTGCCAGCAGTTCCCTTAGCGGTCCCCGCACAGATACGCAGTATTTT. Full variable domain (missing parts from reference TRBV11-2 and TRBJ2-3): EAGVAQSPRYKIIEKRQSVAFWCNPISGHATLYWYQQILGQGPKLLIQFQNNGVVDDSQLPKDRFSAERLKGVDSTLKIQPAKLEDSAVYLCASSSLSGPRTDTQYFGPGTRLTVL.

Notes on this clone: Other nucleotide sequences in the sample specify the same CDR3. This CDR3 is CASSLGGNTEAFF. DNA for the CDR3: TGTGCCAGCAGTTTAGGGGGCAACACTGAAGCTTTCTTT. This chain joins TRBV28 and TRBJ1-1; TRBD1 is a possible D gene (6 bases). Germline assignment: CDR1 MDHEN and CDR2 SYDVKM. Deletions cut 2 bases from V and 2 bases from J, with 6 bases between. The CDR3 length is 13 residues.

The rearrangement links TRBV7-6 to TRBJ2-1; 10 bases line up with TRBD1. CDR3 length: 14 amino acids. Trimming at V came to 4 bases and at J to 6 bases, leaving 3 bases not matched to a gene. Germline V gives CDR1 SGHVS, CDR2 FNYEAQ. CDR3 bases: TGTGCCAGCAGCTCGGGACAGGGGTCCAATGAGCAGTTCTTC. Protein product: CASSSGQGSNEQFF. Looking up the rest from reference TRBV7-6 and TRBJ2-1 gives the full variable domain: GAGVSQSPRYKVTKRGQDVALRCDPISGHVSLYWYRQALGQGPEFLTYFNYEAQQDKSGLPNDRFSAERPEGSISTLTIQRTEQRDSAMYRCASSSGQGSNEQFFGPGTRLTVL.

The V and J genes are TRBV10-1 and TRBJ1-2; 9 nucleotides line up with TRBD1. Looked up from germline, CDR1 is WNHNN and CDR2 is SYGVQD (reference sequence). V lost 6 bases, J lost 0 bases, and 11 bases stayed unmatched. There are 17 residues in the CDR3. The CDR3 here is CASRTGTGNFPNYGYTF. Here the CDR3 DNA reads TGCGCCAGCAGGACCGGGACAGGGAATTTCCCTAACTATGGCTACACCTTC.

The rearrangement joins TRBV27 to TRBJ2-7; the D is unclear. Trimming pared 3 bases from V and 2 bases from J, leaving 5 bases between. CDR3 length: 12 residues. Germline V CDR1 and CDR2: MNHEY, SMNVEV (reference sequence). CDR3 bases: TGTGCCAGCAGTTTCCTTACCTACGAGCAGTACTTC. Translating gives CASSFLTYEQYF.

The chain couples TRBV2 to TRBJ1-5; D gene ambiguous. The CDR3 runs 11 residues. The germline V gene has CDR1 SNHLY and CDR2 FYNNEI. V lost 6 bases, J lost 11 bases, and 11 bases lay in between. This chain's CDR3 is CASSDRGAQHF. The CDR3 nucleotides read TGTGCCAGCAGCGACCGAGGAGCCCAGCATTTT.

The chain has TRBV11-2 and TRBJ2-1; D perhaps matches TRBD2 (6 bases). CDR3 length equals 16 residues. Germline V lookup: CDR1 SGHAT, CDR2 FQNNGV. The V end lost 4 bases, the J end lost 3 bases, and 16 bases lay between the germline ends. CDR3 in amino acids: CASSSLSGGNYNEQFF. The CDR3 bases are TGTGCCAGCAGCTCGTTATCTGGAGGGAACTACAATGAGCAGTTCTTC.

The V gene is TRBV6-5, the J gene TRBJ2-6; the match to TRBD2 covers 7 bases. The CDR3 runs 14 residues. V was clipped by 3 bases and J by 9 bases; unmatched bases: 5. Germline V gives CDR1 MNHEY, CDR2 SVGAGI. CDR3: CASSYGRVGNVLTF. The CDR3 DNA is TGTGCCAGCAGTTATGGGAGGGTAGGCAACGTCCTGACTTTC.